This T cell receptor beta chain was obtained from a study of blood T cell repertoires in COVID-19. Study summary: Italy, Spain and the United States were the sources of the convalescent and acute COVID-19 samples.

Germline CDR1 is SGHTA and CDR2 is FQGNSA. V was pared by 1 base and J by 9 bases, with 11 bases between. The CDR3 totals 13 residues. This clone was observed once. Original analysis: Reference gene primer amplification gave nucleated cell count estimates. Here immunoSEQ multiplex PCR was the method, and the copy in TCRdb shows in-frame clones only, minus some. That table furnishes V, J and clone size, whereas the DNA furnished D and trimming. There are tens of thousands of clones in the sample; about nine tenths occur only once, and 1% to 1.5% lies in the top ten. This TCR was recovered from a woman aged 80 or over with acute or convalescent COVID-19. The sequenced sample consisted of peripheral blood. The chain joins TRBV7-2 to TRBJ2-3; D possibly corresponds to TRBD2 (6 bases). The CDR3 reads CASSLEGRRTQYF. The CDR3 DNA is TGTGCCAGCAGCTTAGAAGGGAGGAGAACGCAGTATTTT.